Listed here are 13 T cell receptor beta chains from one sample, sequenced in a study of metastatic and nonmetastatic thyroid tumors. TCRdb called clones again from the PCR reads with MiXCR. The table shows some 30,000 clones, with around a third occurring only once. All patients reached thyroid surgery having received no treatment beforehand. The sequencing input was tumor tissue. The receptors were sampled from a female donor with papillary thyroid cancer or a benign thyroid nodule (not recorded which). Some clones in this sample may be carry-over from other donors' samples.

This clone came up a few times. The chain links TRBV6-1 to TRBJ2-2; no firm D call. Germline V gene lookup returns CDR1 MNHNS and CDR2 SASEGT. The V gene lost 11 bases and the J gene lost 7 bases, with 17 bases spanning the gap. This CDR3 is built from 13 residues. In DNA form, the CDR3 reads TGTGCCGGCGGCCGTATTGGCGGCGGGGAGCTGTTTTTT. Translating it yields CAGGRIGGGELFF.

The chain links TRBV5-1 to TRBJ2-3; TRBD2 matches 12 bases. This CDR3 contains 17 residues. CDR1 and CDR2 from the germline V gene are SGHRS and YFSETQ. The J segment lost 1 base and the V segment lost 4 bases, leaving 7 bases of the junction unmatched. In DNA, the CDR3 is TGCGCCAGCAGCCCCGGACTAGCGGGGAGCCGCACAGATACGCAGTATTTT. Translation gives CASSPGLAGSRTDTQYF.

This sequence joins TRBV7-2 and TRBJ1-2, with D uncertain. The germline gives CDR1 SGHTA, CDR2 FQGNSA. The V gene lost 2 bases and the J gene lost 8 bases, with 9 bases spanning the gap. The CDR3 spans 12 residues. The CDR3 nucleotides read TGTGCCAGCAGCTTAAGCGCGGGCGGCTACACCTTC. This translates into CASSLSAGGYTF.

This chain joins TRBV15 and TRBJ1-2; D is unclear. CDR1 and CDR2 from the germline V gene are LNHNV and YYDKDF (reference sequence). V lost 0 bases, J lost 7 bases, and 12 bases lay in between. This CDR3 has 14 amino acids. The CDR3 DNA sequence: TGTGCCACCAGCAGAGACCTGGAGGGCCGTGGCTACACCTTC. Amino acid sequence: CATSRDLEGRGYTF.

J is TRBJ1-2 and V is TRBV5-1, with D possibly TRBD1 on 5 matching bases. V dropped 0 bases and J dropped 10 bases, with 10 bases sitting between them. From germline, CDR1 is SGHRS and CDR2 YFSETQ. The CDR3 contains 12 residues. This CDR3 reads CASSLGDFDYTF. CDR3 bases: TGCGCCAGCAGCTTGGGGGACTTTGACTACACCTTC.

This clone has just a few counts. CDR3 amino acids: CASSYSGLTLTRNSPLHF. In DNA form, the CDR3 reads TGTGCCAGCAGTTACTCCGGATTAACTCTAACTCGTAATTCACCCCTCCACTTT. The rearrangement links TRBV6-2 or TRBV6-3 to TRBJ1-6; D unclear. This CDR3 contains 18 residues. V lost 0 bases to trimming and J lost 6 bases, with 18 bases between them. Germline V gives CDR1 MNHEY, CDR2 SVGEGT.

The rearrangement links TRBV11-1 to TRBJ1-2; 8 nucleotides agree with TRBD1. The V gene end was trimmed by 6 bases and the J gene end by 8 bases; junction bases not matched to a gene: 17. Germline V lookup: CDR1 SGHAT, CDR2 FQDESV (reference sequence). This CDR3 spans 16 amino acids. The CDR3 sequence is CASSTGGLTGAWGYTF. CDR3 DNA: TGTGCCAGCAGTACAGGGGGGCTCACAGGGGCCTGGGGCTACACCTTC. The full variable domain, rest sourced from reference TRBV11-1 and TRBJ1-2, is EAEVAQSPRYKITEKSQAVAFWCDPISGHATLYWYRQILGQGPELLVQFQDESVVDDSQLPKDRFSAERLKGVDSTLKIQPAELGDSAMYLCASSTGGLTGAWGYTFGSGTRLTVV.

This chain joins TRBV6-2 or TRBV6-3 and TRBJ2-3, with D maybe TRBD2 (5 bases). Germline V gene sequence: CDR1 MNHEY, CDR2 SVGEGT. This CDR3 region has 13 residues. V was pared by 2 bases and J by 10 bases, with 13 bases between. The CDR3 DNA reads as TGTGCCAGCAGTTACGAGAGGAGGAAGGCGCAGTATTTT. Amino acid sequence: CASSYERRKAQYF.

This clone was seen a few times. The chain couples TRBV10-3 to TRBJ2-1; 7 nucleotides agree with TRBD1. The length of the CDR3 is 12 residues. Germline loops: CDR1 ENHRY, CDR2 SYGVKD. The trim removed 4 bases at V and 10 bases at J, leaving 4 bases unmatched. The CDR3 DNA follows: TGTGCCATCAGTGGACAGGGACGGGAGCAGTTCTTC. Protein: CAISGQGREQFF.

The chain joins TRBV5-1 to TRBJ1-1; the match to TRBD1 covers 8 bases. V lost 0 bases to trimming and J lost 6 bases; unmatched junction nucleotides: 4. CDR3 length: 14 amino acids. Germline-derived CDR1 and CDR2 are SGHRS and YFSETQ. The CDR3 is CASSLGQGFAEAFF. DNA of the CDR3: TGCGCCAGCAGCTTGGGACAGGGGTTCGCTGAAGCTTTCTTT. The complete variable domain, with remaining parts taken from reference TRBV5-1 and TRBJ1-1, reads KAGVTQTPRYLIKTRGQQVTLSCSPISGHRSVSWYQQTPGQGLQFLFEYFSETQRNKGNFPGRFSGRQFSNSRSEMNVSTLELGDSALYLCASSLGQGFAEAFFGQGTRLTVV.

The chain has TRBV3-1 and TRBJ2-7; D remains unclear. The CDR3 runs 13 residues. V was shortened by 4 bases and J by 3 bases, with 10 bases between the two germline ends. The germline V gene encodes CDR1 LGHDT and CDR2 YNNKEL (reference sequence). CDR3 coding DNA: TGTGCCAGCAGCCCAACGGATCTCTACGAGCAGTACTTC. Translated: CASSPTDLYEQYF.

This clone was seen a few times. The chain combines TRBV2 with TRBJ2-7; TRBD1 matches 7 bases. Germline V lookup: CDR1 SNHLY, CDR2 FYNNEI. The junction had 10 bases not matched to a gene; V was cut back by 10 bases and J by 4 bases. This CDR3 region has 13 residues. CDR3 sequence: CATTGTEKYEQYF. The CDR3 DNA reads as TGTGCCACCACCGGGACAGAAAAATACGAGCAGTACTTC.

V gene TRBV28 combines with J gene TRBJ2-7; 10 nucleotides align to TRBD2. Per germline, CDR1 MDHEN and CDR2 SYDVKM. The CDR3 runs to 14 residues. Trimming at V came to 3 bases and at J to 6 bases, leaving 5 bases not matched to a gene. CDR3 loop: CASSFLAGAREQYF. Here the CDR3 DNA reads TGTGCCAGCAGTTTTCTAGCGGGAGCTCGCGAGCAGTACTTC.